These 25 T cell receptor beta chains share one sample of origin, sequenced in a study of identical twins (dated by TCRdb to 2016 to 2018). Library generation was performed with 5' RACE. The instrument given in TCRdb is Illumina HiSeq 2000. Starting from the raw public reads, TCRdb applied fastp trimming at Q25, assembled clones with MiXCR and retained in-frame beta chains. All rows with the same CDR3 protein become a single entry with the most common DNA and genes. The sample table lists 450,000 or so distinct CDR3 sequences, roughly 26% of them with a count of one. Over 2.5% of the sample is in the top ten clones. The same data also contributed to another study, on T cells expressing NK-cell markers.

The sequencing sample was made of CD4+ T cells sorted from blood. The receptors stem from a woman aged 18 to 35 in good health.

This clonotype was counted between two and nine times. The rearrangement uses TRBV5-1 and TRBJ2-2; possibly TRBD1 for D (6 bases). From germline, CDR1 is SGHRS and CDR2 YFSETQ. The CDR3 contains 15 residues. V was clipped by 4 bases and J by 3 bases, with 13 bases between them. DNA for the CDR3: TGCGCCAGCAGCAGGTCAGACAGGTACACCGGGGAGCTGTTTTTT. Its protein is CASSRSDRYTGELFF.

The CDR3 nucleotides read TGTGCCAGCAGCGACCACGGGTTGGCTTTCTTT. This gives the protein CASSDHGLAFF. The genes are TRBV12-3 or TRBV12-4 and TRBJ1-1; D is unclear. Trimming removed 6 bases from V and 11 bases from J, with 13 bases in between. The CDR3 spans 11 residues.

This clonotype occurred a few times. J is TRBJ2-3 and V is TRBV6-5; D is ambiguous. The CDR3 covers 11 residues. CDR1 is MNHEY, CDR2 SVGAGI, per germline. V was shortened by 5 bases and J by 6 bases, with 6 bases between the two germline ends. CDR3 DNA: TGTGCCAGCAGTAACAGCGATACGCAGTATTTT. This gives the protein CASSNSDTQYF.

The rearrangement joins TRBV6-2 or TRBV6-3 to TRBJ1-2; the D gene is possibly TRBD1 (6 bases). Trimming took off 4 bases at V and 4 bases at J, with 13 bases between the two ends. From germline, CDR1 is MNHEY and CDR2 SVGEGT. The CDR3 is 14 residues long. The CDR3 region has the DNA TGTGCCAGCAGTTTCCGGACAGTCAGCTATGGCTACACCTTC. Its protein product is CASSFRTVSYGYTF.

V usage is TRBV5-5 and J usage is TRBJ2-2; D is uncertain. This CDR3 spans 13 amino acids. V was clipped by 0 bases and J by 6 bases, with 6 bases between them. CDR1 is SGHKS, CDR2 YYEKEE, per germline (reference sequence). The CDR3 here is CASSLGPPGELFF. The CDR3 DNA follows: TGTGCCAGCAGCTTGGGTCCCCCCGGGGAGCTGTTTTTT. Based on the CDR3 plus reference TRBV5-5 and TRBJ2-2, the full variable domain is DAGVTQSPTHLIKTRGQQVTLRCSPISGHKSVSWYQQVLGQGPQFIFQYYEKEERGRGNFPDRFSARQFPNYSSELNVNALLLGDSALYLCASSLGPPGELFFGEGSRLTVL.

V usage is TRBV4-3 and J usage is TRBJ2-4; D unclear. V lost 0 bases, J lost 7 bases, and 13 bases lay in between. Germline V gene sequence: CDR1 LGHNA, CDR2 YSLEER. The CDR3 consists of 15 residues. The CDR3 DNA follows: TGCGCCAGCAGCCAAGATTTGCATCGCTCGAACATTCAGTACTTC. Amino acid sequence: CASSQDLHRSNIQYF.

This clonotype turned up a few times. This rearrangement joins TRBV5-4 to TRBJ2-3; D perhaps matches TRBD1 (5 bases). The CDR3 consists of 15 residues. Germline V lookup: CDR1 SGHNT, CDR2 YYREEE (reference sequence). V shed 6 bases and J shed 8 bases, with 22 bases lying between them. The CDR3 DNA is TGTGCCAGCATGGGGCAGGGAAGGTCCAGAGGTACGCAGTATTTT. Protein product: CASMGQGRSRGTQYF.

This clonotype was seen a few times. The chain joins TRBV9 to TRBJ2-3, with TRBD2 identical over 9 bases. The CDR3 is 17 residues long. Germline V gene lookup returns CDR1 SGDLS and CDR2 YYNGEE. Trimming cost V 4 bases and J 1 base; bases outside gene matches: 10. The CDR3 loop reads CASSPRHKRGGTDTQYF. CDR3 sequence (DNA): TGTGCCAGCAGCCCCCGACATAAGCGGGGGGGCACAGATACGCAGTATTTT.

The table lists this clonotype with many counts. This chain links TRBV29-1 with TRBJ1-1, with a possible D match to TRBD1 (5 bases). The CDR3 loop spans 10 amino acids. The germline V and J ends were trimmed by 8 bases and 3 bases, with 7 bases remaining between them. The V gene's germline CDR1 is SQVTM and CDR2 ANQGSEA. The CDR3 nucleotides read TGCAGCACGGGGGACACTGAAGCTTTCTTT. It is translated as CSTGDTEAFF.

The V call is TRBV6-5, the J call TRBJ2-7; TRBD2 matches at 7 bases. The V and J ends lost 0 bases and 3 bases, in that order; junction bases with no gene match: 5. The CDR3 has 15 amino acids. CDR1 is MNHEY and CDR2 is SVGAGI in the germline V gene. Here the CDR3 DNA reads TGTGCCAGCAGTTACTCGGGGGGGGGGTTCTACGAGCAGTACTTC. This sequence encodes CASSYSGGGFYEQYF.

A few counts support this clonotype. The chain joins TRBV10-3 to TRBJ1-2; 7 bases are shared with TRBD1. Unmatched junction bases numbered 8, after V lost 6 bases and J lost 1 base. The CDR3 spans 15 residues. Germline values: CDR1 ENHRY, CDR2 SYGVKD. In DNA, the CDR3 is TGTGCCATCAGAGGGGGGACAGCAGTTAACTATGGCTACACCTTC. Protein product: CAIRGGTAVNYGYTF.

This clonotype was detected only a few times. This chain links TRBV29-1 with TRBJ1-1; D gene ambiguous. This CDR3 has 13 residues. The germline gives CDR1 SQVTM, CDR2 ANQGSEA. Trimming removed 7 bases from V and 3 bases from J, with 15 bases in between. The CDR3 nucleotides are TGCAGCGGTGGGGTGTCCATGGACACTGAAGCTTTCTTT. It is translated as CSGGVSMDTEAFF.

This clonotype was observed a few times. One end of the junction varies from germline; a read error may be responsible. The rearrangement joins TRBV12-3 or TRBV12-4 to TRBJ2-7; perhaps D is TRBD1 or TRBD2 (6 bases each). This CDR3 comprises 12 residues. The CDR3 loop reads CASSFPEGGPYF. CDR3 DNA sequence: TGTGCCAGCAGTTTTCCGGAGGGGGGACCTTATTTC.

This clonotype was counted only a few times. V gene TRBV6-1 combines with J gene TRBJ1-1, with D uncertain. Trimming removed 7 bases from V and 6 bases from J, with 15 bases in between. Germline loops: CDR1 MNHNS, CDR2 SASEGT. This CDR3 has 13 residues. CDR3 amino acids: CASTPGPNAEAFF. CDR3 DNA: TGTGCCAGCACCCCAGGACCGAATGCTGAAGCTTTCTTT.

This clonotype appeared a single time. The chain couples TRBV6-2 or TRBV6-3 to TRBJ2-3; 12 nucleotides align to TRBD2. Looked up from germline, CDR1 is MNHEY and CDR2 is SVGEGT. This CDR3 region has 16 residues. J lost 1 base, V lost 6 bases, and 5 bases had no gene match. The CDR3 DNA reads TGTGCCAGCAGCTGGACTAGCGGGAAACGCACAGATACGCAGTATTTT. Residues: CASSWTSGKRTDTQYF.

The chain links TRBV6-1 to TRBJ2-3; possibly TRBD2 for D (6 bases). Trimming pared 6 bases from V and 0 bases from J, leaving 19 bases between. Germline V gene data show CDR1 as MNHNS and CDR2 as SASEGT. This CDR3 is built from 17 residues. This CDR3 is CASSLPGIADSTDTQYF. DNA of the CDR3: TGTGCCAGCAGCCTTCCTGGGATAGCGGATAGCACAGATACGCAGTATTTT.

The chain is built from TRBV11-2 and TRBJ2-3; 13 nucleotides line up with TRBD2. J gave up 2 bases and V 5 bases, and 10 bases lay outside the gene matches. This CDR3 spans 18 amino acids. Germline-derived CDR1 and CDR2 are SGHAT and FQNNGV. The DNA of the CDR3 is TGTGCCAGCAGCAGACGTTGGACTAGCGGGGGATCCACAGATACGCAGTATTTT. Translating it yields CASSRRWTSGGSTDTQYF.

The chain uses TRBV25-1 and TRBJ2-7; unclear D gene. CDR1 is MGHDK and CDR2 is SYGVNS in the germline V gene. V was clipped by 4 bases and J by 7 bases, with 8 bases between them. This CDR3 comprises 11 residues. CDR3 nucleotide sequence: TGTGCCAGCAGTGCCCAGTTTGAGCAGTACTTC. It encodes CASSAQFEQYF.

The V gene is TRBV2, the J gene TRBJ1-2, with D hard to call. Germline V gives CDR1 SNHLY, CDR2 FYNNEI. Deletions cut 5 bases from V and 5 bases from J, with 18 bases between. This CDR3 is built from 15 residues. The CDR3 nucleotides are TGTGCCAGCAGTTCTAGGGTTGAGACGACTTATGGCTACACCTTC. The encoded protein is CASSSRVETTYGYTF.

This clonotype was recorded a few times. J is TRBJ2-1 and V is TRBV7-2; weak D call: TRBD2 (6 bases). There are 14 residues in the CDR3. Germline V gene sequence: CDR1 SGHTA, CDR2 FQGNSA. V lost 4 bases, J lost 2 bases, and 9 bases lay in between. CDR3 DNA: TGTGCCAGCAGCTCGGACTACCCCTACAATGAGCAGTTCTTC. Its protein product is CASSSDYPYNEQFF.

This clonotype was counted only a few times. This chain joins TRBV20-1 and TRBJ2-3; D is unclear. V shed 5 bases and J shed 2 bases, with 5 bases lying between them. CDR1 is DFQATT and CDR2 is SNEGSKA in the germline V gene (reference sequence). This CDR3 comprises 11 residues. The CDR3 here is CSAPATDTQYF. The DNA of the CDR3 is TGCAGTGCTCCTGCCACAGATACGCAGTATTTT.

The DNA of the CDR3 is TGCAGTGCTACTATAGCGGGAGGGCCTATTCTCGCCAAAAACATTCAGTACTTC. This codes for CSATIAGGPILAKNIQYF. V and J are TRBV20-1 and TRBJ2-4; TRBD2 matches at 11 bases. This CDR3 region has 18 residues. V gave up 4 bases and J gave up 1 base; unmatched junction bases: 12. Germline-derived CDR1 and CDR2 are DFQATT and SNEGSKA (reference sequence).

The chain is built from TRBV5-1 and TRBJ2-5, with 8 bases that match TRBD2. Germline assignment: CDR1 SGHRS and CDR2 YFSETQ. The CDR3 spans 15 residues. The V gene end was trimmed by 4 bases and the J gene end by 1 base; junction bases not matched to a gene: 6. The CDR3 DNA is TGCGCCAGCAGCCCCACGGGGGGGCTCCAAGAGACCCAGTACTTC. Its translation is CASSPTGGLQETQYF.

This clonotype was detected a few times. The CDR3 is CASSFRGLYEQYF. The CDR3 coding sequence is TGTGCCAGCAGTTTCCGGGGGCTATACGAGCAGTACTTC. The genes are TRBV6-6 and TRBJ2-7; TRBD1 or TRBD2 may be the D gene (6 bases each). V was trimmed by 4 bases and J by 4 bases, leaving 11 bases between them. This CDR3 is 13 amino acids long. Germline V gives CDR1 MNHNY, CDR2 SVGAGI (reference sequence).

This chain uses TRBV7-2 with TRBJ2-6; D is ambiguous. The CDR3 extends over 16 amino acids. CDR1 and CDR2 from the germline V gene are SGHTA and FQGNSA. The V and J ends lost 0 bases and 2 bases respectively, with 8 bases between them. The CDR3 region has the DNA TGTGCCAGCAGCTTAGCATATTCCCCTGGGGCCAACGTCCTGACTTTC. Its protein is CASSLAYSPGANVLTF.